Listed below are T cell receptor beta chains from one sample, sequenced in a study of ipilimumab plus nivolumab after autologous stem cell transplantation. This table comes from immunoSEQ multiplex PCR, and its TCRdb copy is limited to in-frame clones, with some not included. In the table there are 15,000 or so clones, over 75% of which are singletons. The sample here was PBMCs, taken in a trial of ipilimumab plus nivolumab as post-transplant consolidation. These receptors were taken from a male donor with diffuse large B-cell lymphoma. Each CDR3 is given with its conserved first and last residue. D genes are given only for firm matches.

D gene	V gene	J gene	CDR3 protein
-	TRBV7-6	TRBJ1-2	CASSLVPDGAINYGYTF
-	TRBV14	TRBJ1-2	CASSQHKGSRYYGYTF
-	TRBV7-8	TRBJ2-7	CASSPIRAFYEQYF
-	TRBV5-3	TRBJ1-1	CASSTRGLDTEAFF
-	TRBV5-4	TRBJ2-3	CASSFSSGTDTQYF
TRBD1	TRBV7-2	TRBJ1-1	CASSFRDRTTEAFF
TRBD1	TRBV19	TRBJ1-1	CASTFRDRALNTEAFF
-	TRBV4-1	TRBJ1-3	CASSQSQASSGNTIYF
-	TRBV25-1	TRBJ2-7	CASSEQGMRAREQYF
TRBD1	TRBV9	TRBJ1-6	CASSPTGGGSPLHF
-	TRBV10-3	TRBJ1-2	CAISDQGRDYGYTF
TRBD1	TRBV19	TRBJ2-3	CASSIGDRGDTQYF
TRBD2	TRBV7-3	TRBJ2-1	CASSAGTSDRNEQFF
-	TRBV4-1	TRBJ2-7	CASSQFHSGSYEQYF
-	TRBV19	TRBJ1-5	CASGGGLSNQPQHF
TRBD1	TRBV5-1	TRBJ2-3	CASSGTGANTDTQYF
-	TRBV7-9	TRBJ2-1	CASSLQAVRNEQFF
-	TRBV10-2	TRBJ1-5	CASSLGADSNQPQHF
-	TRBV5-1	TRBJ2-3	CASSLDVGRTDTQYF
-	TRBV4-1	TRBJ2-7	CASSQGGLGSYEQYF
-	TRBV5-1	TRBJ2-1	CASSLGGGDNEQFF
TRBD1	TRBV18	TRBJ1-5	CASSRRATGADSNQPQHF
TRBD1	TRBV6-6	TRBJ1-6	CASGPGQAYNSPLHF
-	TRBV6-1	TRBJ1-1	CASSESVDTEAFF
-	TRBV18	TRBJ2-2	CASSLIRTHNTGELFF
-	TRBV18	TRBJ1-3	CASSPTVDGNTIYF
-	TRBV20-1	TRBJ2-3	CSAREDGRYF
-	TRBV2	TRBJ1-1	CASSRTVNTEAFF
TRBD1	TRBV5-1	TRBJ2-5	CASSMTGVETQYF
TRBD1	TRBV5-6	TRBJ2-7	CASSLGQGIYEQYF
TRBD2	TRBV5-1	TRBJ2-5	CASSQGTSGRGETQYF
TRBD2	TRBV27	TRBJ2-3	CASSFRTSGRTDTQYF
-	TRBV19	TRBJ1-1	CASSIGPGMNTEAFF
-	TRBV13	TRBJ2-6	CASSLQPSGANVLTF
-	TRBV2	TRBJ1-5	CASADLGRNQPQHF
-	TRBV7-8	TRBJ2-5	CASSPRENSIETQYF
-	TRBV6-1	TRBJ1-2	CASSHGDYGYTF
TRBD1	TRBV5-6	TRBJ1-2	CASSLGDSYGYTF
-	TRBV7-6	TRBJ1-2	CASSSYGYTF
-	TRBV13	TRBJ2-7	CASSYRRTYEQYF
-	TRBV5-8	TRBJ1-1	CASSTRGLDTEAFF
TRBD2	TRBV5-1	TRBJ2-1	CASSLVKAGAITYNEQFF
-	TRBV5-6	TRBJ2-1	CASSLAVALRLRNEQFF
-	TRBV30	TRBJ1-2	CAWRGAGYTF
-	TRBV6-5	TRBJ2-7	CASIDGRDSYEQYF
-	TRBV10-3	TRBJ1-4	CAISTSSTNEKLFF
TRBD1	TRBV5-1	TRBJ2-3	CASSLGDRADTQYF
-	TRBV5-1	TRBJ1-1	CASSSRQLNTEAFF
-	TRBV21-1	TRBJ2-5	CASSPGSHQETQYF
-	TRBV19	TRBJ2-7	CASSIGGDYEQYF
TRBD1	TRBV19	TRBJ1-5	CASSSPGQGHQPQHF
-	TRBV7-9	TRBJ2-7	CASSSHAGGEQYF
-	TRBV29-1	TRBJ1-5	CSVGEGTGQPQHF
-	TRBV19	TRBJ1-1	CASSITGGKAFF